This T cell receptor beta chain was captured by sequencing in a study of identical twins. Study outcomes and limitations: High-abundance cord blood beta clonotypes had fewer insertions; memory repertoires showed none.

No donor was unhealthy or non-Caucasian. Each CDR3 protein is one row after TCRdb ran MiXCR on the 5' RACE reads. The data show roughly 750,000 distinct CDR3 sequences, 20% to 25% seen once. V lost 4 bases, J lost 3 bases, and 12 bases lay in between. This CDR3 is built from 14 residues. The germline V gene encodes CDR1 SNHLY and CDR2 FYNNEI. As regards this clonotype: No antigen is known for it.

This same sample was also part of a study on T cells expressing NK-cell markers. As that study records: In sorted CD3+CD56+NKG2C+, CD3+CD56+NKG2C- and CD3+CD56-NKG2C+ T cells, TCR beta repertoires were obtained.

This receptor was taken from a young woman in good health. V usage is TRBV2 and J usage is TRBJ1-2, with D possibly matching TRBD1 (5 bases). The sequencing sample was made of PBMCs. The CDR3 DNA follows: TGTGCCAGCAGTGCGACGACAGTATACTATGGCTACACCTTC. It codes for CASSATTVYYGYTF.